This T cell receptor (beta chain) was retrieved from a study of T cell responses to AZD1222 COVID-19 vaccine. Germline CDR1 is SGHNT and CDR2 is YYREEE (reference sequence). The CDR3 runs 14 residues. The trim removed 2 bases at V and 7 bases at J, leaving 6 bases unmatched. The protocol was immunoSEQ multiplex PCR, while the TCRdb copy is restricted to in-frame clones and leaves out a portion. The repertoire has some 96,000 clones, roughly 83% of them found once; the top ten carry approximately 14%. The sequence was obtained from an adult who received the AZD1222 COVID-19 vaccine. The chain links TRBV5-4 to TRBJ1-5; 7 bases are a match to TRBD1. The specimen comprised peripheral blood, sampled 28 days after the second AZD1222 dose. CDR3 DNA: TGTGCCAGCAGCTTAGACAGGGACGGACAGCCCCAGCATTTT. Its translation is CASSLDRDGQPQHF.